This T cell receptor (beta chain) stems from a study of blood T cell repertoires in COVID-19. Overall study: Some COVID-19 samples were acute and others convalescent; all came from the United States, Italy and Spain. T cells, B-cell-depleted T cells, or PBMCs provided the cDNA or gDNA that served as material.

The CDR3 is 17 residues long. Per the original data handling: For nucleated cells, counts were estimated from reference gene primer amplification. TCRdb keeps only in-frame clones here, not all; method: immunoSEQ multiplex PCR. The DNA gave D and trimming, while V, J and clone size come from that table. The sample consists of roughly 500,000 clones, about 88% of them appearing once. The source is a man in his late teens or twenties with COVID-19, enrolled during active disease. J is TRBJ2-3 and V is TRBV1; the D segment call TRBD1 is taken from the table without a DNA check. TRBV1 is a pseudogene locus. The sequencing input was peripheral blood. The CDR3 is CTSSPRLRGNRTDTQYF. The CDR3 bases are TGCACCAGCAGCCCCCGGTTAAGGGGGAACCGCACAGATACGCAGTATTTT.